Each of the 21 T cell receptor beta chains below was sequenced from the same sample in a study of early T cells in non-severe SARS-CoV-2 infection. TCRdb re-analysed the 5' RACE reads in MiXCR, keeping a single row per CDR3 protein. The repertoire has fewer than 65,000 distinct CDR3 sequences, under 15% of them found once; the top ten carry less than 1.5%. Source material: whole blood. The origin of the receptors is an adult who was a healthcare worker with PCR-confirmed SARS-CoV-2 infection or an uninfected control (not recorded which).

This chain joins TRBV20-1 and TRBJ2-5, with D possibly being TRBD2 (6 bases). V was trimmed by 5 bases and J by 4 bases, leaving 20 bases between them. From germline, CDR1 is DFQATT and CDR2 SNEGSKA (reference sequence). This CDR3 spans 15 amino acids. CDR3 residues: CSARRGSVLSETQYF. CDR3 sequence (DNA): TGCAGTGCTCGCCGGGGGAGTGTGTTATCAGAGACCCAGTACTTC.

The rearrangement links TRBV24-1 to TRBJ1-2; D is unclear. CDR1 and CDR2 from the germline V gene are KGHDR and SFDVKD. The length of the CDR3 is 17 residues. V lost 0 bases to trimming and J lost 1 base, with 14 bases between them. CDR3 amino acids: CATSDLREGADNYGYTF. DNA of the CDR3: TGTGCCACCAGTGATTTGAGGGAGGGCGCGGATAACTATGGCTACACCTTC.

This clonotype came up many times. The chain joins TRBV18 to TRBJ1-5, with 7 bases that match TRBD1. Germline CDR1 is KGHSH and CDR2 is LQKENI. The CDR3 is made up of 13 amino acids. V gave up 5 bases and J gave up 6 bases; unmatched junction bases: 4. The DNA for the CDR3 is TGTGCCAGCTCATCGGACAGGCCTCAGCCCCAGCATTTT. Encoded protein: CASSSDRPQPQHF.

This clonotype was counted a few times. The V and J genes are TRBV29-1 and TRBJ2-5; 8 bases align to TRBD2. This CDR3 region has 14 residues. Germline CDR1 and CDR2: SQVTM and ANQGSEA. J was trimmed by 2 bases and V by 1 base; bases with no gene match: 3. The CDR3 DNA follows: TGCAGCGTTGAAGGACTAGCGAGACAAGAGACCCAGTACTTC. Translated, it gives CSVEGLARQETQYF.

The chain links TRBV10-1 to TRBJ2-3; D assignment may be TRBD1 or TRBD2 (6 bases each). With 4 bases removed from V and 1 base from J, the gap between germline ends came to 15 bases. CDR1 and CDR2 from the germline V gene are WNHNN and SYGVQD (reference sequence). This CDR3 has 16 residues. The CDR3, as DNA: TGCGCCAGCAGTGGCTACAGGGAGGAGGGCACAGATACGCAGTATTTT. It translates to CASSGYREEGTDTQYF.

This clonotype was picked up a small number of times. The V and J genes are TRBV3-1 and TRBJ2-7, with no clear D. This CDR3 is 13 amino acids long. The V end was cut by 4 bases, the J end by 4 bases, with 11 bases between. The germline CDR1 and CDR2 sequences are LGHDT and YNNKEL (reference sequence). The CDR3 nucleotides read TGTGCCAGCAGCCTGCGCTTGGGATACGAGCAGTACTTC. Translating gives CASSLRLGYEQYF.

Comments on this clonotype: One base away lies a much larger clone, so this may be a sequencing read error. The chain joins TRBV27 to TRBJ1-2, with 8 bases that match TRBD1. The ends lost 5 bases at V and 6 bases at J; junction bases unmatched: 11. Germline V lookup: CDR1 MNHEY, CDR2 SMNVEV (reference sequence). CDR3 size: 15 residues. The CDR3 reads CASSEVPRTGNGYTF. The DNA of the CDR3 is TGTGCCAGCAGTGAGGTTCCGCGGACAGGGAATGGCTACACCTTC.

This clonotype appeared a few times. The chain recombines TRBV29-1 with TRBJ2-7; no definite D call. The ends were cut back, 7 bases at V and 2 bases at J, with 9 bases in the middle. The CDR3 consists of 11 residues. From germline, CDR1 is SQVTM and CDR2 ANQGSEA. DNA for the CDR3: TGCAGCGCTGTTAGGGCCTACGAGCAGTACTTC. It specifies CSAVRAYEQYF.

V gene TRBV7-9 combines with J gene TRBJ2-5; D not resolved. Germline V gene lookup returns CDR1 SEHNR and CDR2 FQNEAQ (reference sequence). V shed 5 bases and J shed 7 bases, with 11 bases lying between them. This CDR3 comprises 12 residues. The CDR3 here is CASSPSSGTQYF. CDR3 nucleotides: TGTGCCAGCAGCCCAAGTTCGGGGACCCAGTACTTC.

Only a few counts were recorded for this clonotype. The rearrangement uses TRBV5-4 and TRBJ2-7, with a weak D call TRBD1 (6 bases). The CDR3 runs 15 residues. The V gene's germline CDR1 is SGHNT and CDR2 YYREEE (reference sequence). Trimming took 0 bases from V and 3 from J, leaving 13 bases between them. The CDR3 DNA reads TGTGCCAGCAGCTTGGGCGGACAGAGGAACTACGAGCAGTACTTC. Translation: CASSLGGQRNYEQYF.

This clonotype was found a few times. The rearrangement joins TRBV11-2 to TRBJ2-1, with D perhaps TRBD2 (7 bases). V was pared by 0 bases and J by 10 bases, with 16 bases between. CDR1 and CDR2 from the germline V gene are SGHAT and FQNNGV. CDR3 length: 15 residues. In nucleotides, the CDR3 is TGTGCCAGCAGCTTAGACCCCGCGGGGGCGGGAGAGCAGTTCTTC. This codes for CASSLDPAGAGEQFF.

This clonotype turned up a few times. CDR3 in DNA: TGTGCCAGCAGCTTAGAGGGGACAGATAATTCACCCCTCCACTTT. Its translation: CASSLEGTDNSPLHF. The chain links TRBV7-9 to TRBJ1-6; TRBD1 matches at 7 bases. This CDR3 has 15 amino acids. CDR1 is SEHNR, CDR2 FQNEAQ, per germline (reference sequence). V lost 1 base and J lost 5; bases outside the gene matches: 2.

This clonotype was seen a few times. The chain links TRBV7-2 to TRBJ2-2; the match to TRBD1 covers 9 bases. Germline CDR1 reads SGHTA; CDR2 reads FQGNSA. With 5 bases clipped from V and 1 base from J, the junction kept 14 bases outside the gene matches. The CDR3 consists of 19 residues. The CDR3 DNA reads TGTGCCAGCAGCCGAAATCGGGACAGGGTTGCTGGGAACACCGGGGAGCTGTTTTTT. Its translation: CASSRNRDRVAGNTGELFF.

This clonotype was counted ten times or more. The V call is TRBV5-1, the J call TRBJ1-4; D not certain. This CDR3 is built from 16 residues. Per germline, CDR1 SGHRS and CDR2 YFSETQ. Trimming cost V 4 bases and J 4 bases, with 17 bases left between them. The CDR3 sequence: CASSVSGNSGNEKLFF. The DNA for the CDR3 is TGCGCCAGCAGCGTATCGGGGAACTCCGGTAATGAAAAACTGTTTTTT.

This clonotype qualifies as medium-sized. The J gene is TRBJ2-1, the V gene TRBV7-6; 8 bases map to TRBD1. This CDR3 has 15 amino acids. CDR1 and CDR2 (germline): SGHVS, FNYEAQ. V lost 0 bases to trimming and J lost 6 bases; unmatched junction nucleotides: 4. The CDR3 coding sequence is TGTGCCAGCAGCTTAGCCGGGACAGGACTCAATGAGCAGTTCTTC. Protein: CASSLAGTGLNEQFF.

The chain combines TRBV19 with TRBJ2-7, with D tentatively TRBD1 (6 bases). This CDR3 has 15 residues. Trimming removed 3 bases from V and 6 bases from J, with 18 bases in between. Germline V CDR1 and CDR2: LNHDA, SQIVND (reference sequence). This CDR3 is CASSIGQGTGSEQYF. CDR3 DNA: TGTGCCAGTAGTATTGGCCAGGGGACGGGGAGCGAGCAGTACTTC. Using reference TRBV19 and TRBJ2-7 for the parts outside the CDR3, the full variable domain is DGGITQSPKYLFRKEGQNVTLSCEQNLNHDAMYWYRQDPGQGLRLIYYSQIVNDFQKGDIAEGYSVSREKKESFPLTVTSAQKNPTAFYLCASSIGQGTGSEQYFGPGTRLTVT.

This chain joins TRBV7-8 and TRBJ2-7; D not certain. Trimming pared 1 base from V and 7 bases from J, leaving 5 bases between. Germline-derived CDR1 and CDR2 are SGHVS and FQNEAQ. The CDR3 runs to 11 residues. CDR3 DNA: TGTGCCAGCAGCTTAGGGGCAGAGCAGTACTTC. Protein sequence: CASSLGAEQYF.

Many counts were recorded for this clonotype. The chain uses TRBV29-1 and TRBJ1-1; a possible D gene is TRBD1 (6 bases). Trimming cost V 1 base and J 7 bases, with 10 bases left between them. Germline values: CDR1 SQVTM, CDR2 ANQGSEA. The CDR3 contains 12 residues. CDR3 DNA sequence: TGCAGCGTTGAAGGAGGGGGAGGTGAAGCTTTCTTT. Its translation is CSVEGGGGEAFF.

This clonotype was found many times. The J gene is TRBJ2-7, the V gene TRBV29-1, with D perhaps TRBD1 or TRBD2 (5 bases each). Deletions cut 4 bases from V and 5 bases from J, with 9 bases between. Germline V lookup: CDR1 SQVTM, CDR2 ANQGSEA. There are 11 residues in the CDR3. CDR3 residues: CSVGGFDEQYF. CDR3 coding DNA: TGCAGCGTTGGGGGGTTCGACGAGCAGTACTTC.

This clonotype was seen at least ten times. This rearrangement joins TRBV20-1 to TRBJ1-2; D is undetermined. The CDR3 runs 14 residues. Germline CDR1 DFQATT, CDR2 SNEGSKA (reference sequence). V dropped 5 bases and J dropped 8 bases, with 21 bases sitting between them. The CDR3 loop is CSAFPQARVRGYTF. CDR3 coding DNA: TGCAGTGCTTTCCCTCAAGCCCGGGTTAGGGGCTACACCTTC.

This clonotype was recorded at least ten times. This rearrangement joins TRBV20-1 to TRBJ2-2; TRBD1 might be the D (5 bases). Germline CDR1 reads DFQATT; CDR2 reads SNEGSKA (reference sequence). V lost 0 bases and J lost 5, with 13 bases in between. The CDR3 sequence is 15 residues long. CDR3 sequence (DNA): TGCAGTGCTAGAGATGGCAGGGTTGATACCGGGGAGCTGTTTTTT. Translating it yields CSARDGRVDTGELFF.